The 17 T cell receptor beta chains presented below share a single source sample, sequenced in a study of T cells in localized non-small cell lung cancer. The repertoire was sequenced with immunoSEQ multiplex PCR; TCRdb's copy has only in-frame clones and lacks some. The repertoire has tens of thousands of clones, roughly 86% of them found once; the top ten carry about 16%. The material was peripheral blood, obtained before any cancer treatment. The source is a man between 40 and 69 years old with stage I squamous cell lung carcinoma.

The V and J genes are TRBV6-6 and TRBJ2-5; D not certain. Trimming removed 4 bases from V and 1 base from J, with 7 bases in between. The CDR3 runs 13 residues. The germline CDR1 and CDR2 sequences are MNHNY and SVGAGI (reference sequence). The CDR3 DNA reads TGTGCCAGCAGTTTGCCAGGCCAAGAGACCCAGTACTTC. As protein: CASSLPGQETQYF.

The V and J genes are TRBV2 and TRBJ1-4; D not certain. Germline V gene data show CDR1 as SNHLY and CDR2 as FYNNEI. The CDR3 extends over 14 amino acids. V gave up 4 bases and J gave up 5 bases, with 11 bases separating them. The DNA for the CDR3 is TGTGCCAGCAGTGGGCCGGATGGAAATGAAAAACTGTTTTTT. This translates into CASSGPDGNEKLFF. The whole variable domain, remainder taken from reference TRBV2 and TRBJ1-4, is EPEVTQTPSHQVTQMGQEVILRCVPISNHLYFYWYRQILGQKVEFLVSFYNNEISEKSEIFDDQFSVERPDGSNFTLKIRSTKLEDSAMYFCASSGPDGNEKLFFGSGTQLSVL.

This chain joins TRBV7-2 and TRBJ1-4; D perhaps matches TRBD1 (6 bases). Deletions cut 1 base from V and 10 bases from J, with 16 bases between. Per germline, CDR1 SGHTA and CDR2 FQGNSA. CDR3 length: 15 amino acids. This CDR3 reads CASSLEGGRTGKLFF. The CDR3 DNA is TGTGCCAGCAGCTTAGAGGGGGGGCGTACGGGAAAACTGTTTTTT.

This chain's CDR3 is CASSEGTSSYNEQFF. The CDR3 nucleotides are TGCGCCAGCAGTGAGGGGACAAGCTCCTACAATGAGCAGTTCTTC. V usage is TRBV10-2 and J usage is TRBJ2-1; perhaps TRBD1 as D (6 bases). V was shortened by 2 bases and J by 0 bases, with 8 bases between the two germline ends. There are 15 residues in the CDR3. Germline-derived CDR1 and CDR2 are WSHSY and SAAADI.

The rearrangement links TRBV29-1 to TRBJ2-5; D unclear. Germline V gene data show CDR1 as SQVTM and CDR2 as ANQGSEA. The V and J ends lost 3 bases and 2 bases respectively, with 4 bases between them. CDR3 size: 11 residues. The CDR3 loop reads CSVDTQETQYF. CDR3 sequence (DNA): TGCAGCGTTGACACACAAGAGACCCAGTACTTC.

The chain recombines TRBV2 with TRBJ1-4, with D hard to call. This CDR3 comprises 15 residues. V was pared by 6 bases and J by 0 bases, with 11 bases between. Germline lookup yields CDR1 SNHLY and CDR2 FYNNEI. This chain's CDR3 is CASRLTGATNEKLFF. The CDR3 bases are TGTGCCAGCAGACTGACCGGTGCAACTAATGAAAAACTGTTTTTT.

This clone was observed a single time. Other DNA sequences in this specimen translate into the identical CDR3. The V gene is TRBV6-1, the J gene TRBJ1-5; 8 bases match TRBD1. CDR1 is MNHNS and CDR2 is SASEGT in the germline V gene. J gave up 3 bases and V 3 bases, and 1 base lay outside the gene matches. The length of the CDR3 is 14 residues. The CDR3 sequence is CASSETGANQPQHF. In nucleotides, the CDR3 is TGTGCCAGCAGTGAGACAGGGGCCAATCAGCCCCAGCATTTT.

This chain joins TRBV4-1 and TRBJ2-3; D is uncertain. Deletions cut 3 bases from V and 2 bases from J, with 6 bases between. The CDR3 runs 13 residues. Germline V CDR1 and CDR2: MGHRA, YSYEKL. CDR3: CASSHEATDTQYF. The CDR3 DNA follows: TGCGCCAGCAGCCATGAGGCCACAGATACGCAGTATTTT.

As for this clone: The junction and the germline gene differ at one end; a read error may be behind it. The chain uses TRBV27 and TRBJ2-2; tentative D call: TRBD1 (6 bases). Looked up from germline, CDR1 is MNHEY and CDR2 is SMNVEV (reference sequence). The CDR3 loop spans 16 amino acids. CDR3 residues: CASSSKGVSNTEELFF. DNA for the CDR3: TGTGCCAGCAGTTCGAAGGGGGTTTCGAACACCGAGGAGCTGTTTTTT.

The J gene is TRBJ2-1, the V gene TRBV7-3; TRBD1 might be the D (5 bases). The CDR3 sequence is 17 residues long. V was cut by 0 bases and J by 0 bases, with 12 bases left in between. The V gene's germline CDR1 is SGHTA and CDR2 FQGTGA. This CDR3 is CASSLTKGAGSYNEQFF. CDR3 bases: TGTGCCAGCAGCTTAACGAAAGGGGCAGGCTCCTACAATGAGCAGTTCTTC.

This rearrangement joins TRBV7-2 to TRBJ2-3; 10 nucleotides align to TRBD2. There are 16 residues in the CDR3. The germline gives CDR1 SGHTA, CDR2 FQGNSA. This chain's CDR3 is CGSSRRSGGGGDTQYF. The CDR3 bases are TGTGGAAGCAGCCGGAGGAGCGGGGGGGGCGGCGATACGCAGTATTTT.

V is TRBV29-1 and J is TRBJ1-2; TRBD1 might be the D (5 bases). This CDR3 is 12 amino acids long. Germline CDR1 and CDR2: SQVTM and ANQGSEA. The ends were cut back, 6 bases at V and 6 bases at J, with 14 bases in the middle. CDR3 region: CSVGGGVDGYTF. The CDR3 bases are TGCAGCGTCGGGGGTGGTGTTGATGGCTACACCTTC.

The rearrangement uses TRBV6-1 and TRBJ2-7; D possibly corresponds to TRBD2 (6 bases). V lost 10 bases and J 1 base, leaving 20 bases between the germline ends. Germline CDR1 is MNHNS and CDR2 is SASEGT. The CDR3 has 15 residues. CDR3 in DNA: TGTGCCATAAATGACGGGGGAAGGTTATCCTACGAGCAGTACTTC. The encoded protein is CAINDGGRLSYEQYF.

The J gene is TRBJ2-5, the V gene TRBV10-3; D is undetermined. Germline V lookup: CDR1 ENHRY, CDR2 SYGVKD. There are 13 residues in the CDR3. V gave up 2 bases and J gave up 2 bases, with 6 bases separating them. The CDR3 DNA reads TGTGCCATCAGTGAGACCGGACAAGAGACCCAGTACTTC. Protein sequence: CAISETGQETQYF.

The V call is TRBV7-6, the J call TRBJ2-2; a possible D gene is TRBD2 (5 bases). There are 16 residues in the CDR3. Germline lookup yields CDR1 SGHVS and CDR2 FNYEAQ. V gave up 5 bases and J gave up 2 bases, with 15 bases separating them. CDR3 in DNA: TGTGCCAGCAGCCGAGAGGGCCGGATTAACACCGGGGAGCTGTTTTTT. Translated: CASSREGRINTGELFF.

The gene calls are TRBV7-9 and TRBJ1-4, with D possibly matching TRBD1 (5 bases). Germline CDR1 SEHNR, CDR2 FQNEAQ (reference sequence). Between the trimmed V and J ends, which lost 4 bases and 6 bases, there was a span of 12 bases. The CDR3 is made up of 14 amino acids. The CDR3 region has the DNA TGTGCCAGCAGCTCCGGGACCTTTGATGAAAAACTGTTTTTT. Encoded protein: CASSSGTFDEKLFF. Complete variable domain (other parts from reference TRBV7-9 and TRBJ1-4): DTGVSQNPRHKITKRGQNVTFRCDPISEHNRLYWYRQTLGQGPEFLTYFQNEAQLEKSRLLSDRFSAERPKGSFSTLEIQRTEQGDSAMYLCASSSGTFDEKLFFGSGTQLSVL.

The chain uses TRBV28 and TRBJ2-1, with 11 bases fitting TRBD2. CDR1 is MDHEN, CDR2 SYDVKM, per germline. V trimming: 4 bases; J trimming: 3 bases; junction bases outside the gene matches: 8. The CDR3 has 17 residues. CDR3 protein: CASSYGTSGQYYNEQFF. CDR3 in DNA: TGTGCCAGCAGTTACGGGACTAGCGGTCAATACTACAATGAGCAGTTCTTC.